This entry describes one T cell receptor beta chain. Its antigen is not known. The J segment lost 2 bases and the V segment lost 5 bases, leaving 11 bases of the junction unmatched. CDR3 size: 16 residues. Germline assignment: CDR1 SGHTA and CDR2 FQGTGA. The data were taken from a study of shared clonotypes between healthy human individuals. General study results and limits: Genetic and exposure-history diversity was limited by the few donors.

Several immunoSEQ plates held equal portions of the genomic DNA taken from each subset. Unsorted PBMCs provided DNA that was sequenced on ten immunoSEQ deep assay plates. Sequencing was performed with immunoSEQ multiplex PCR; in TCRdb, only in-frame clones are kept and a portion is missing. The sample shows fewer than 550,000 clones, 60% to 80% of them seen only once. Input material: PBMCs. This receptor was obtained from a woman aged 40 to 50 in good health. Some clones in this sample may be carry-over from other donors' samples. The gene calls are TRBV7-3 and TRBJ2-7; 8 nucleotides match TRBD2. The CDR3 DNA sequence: TGTGCCAGCAGCCCGTTGGCGACTAGCGTAACCTACGAGCAGTACTTC. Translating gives CASSPLATSVTYEQYF. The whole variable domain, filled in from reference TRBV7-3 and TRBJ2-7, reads GAGVSQTPSNKVTEKGKYVELRCDPISGHTALYWYRQSLGQGPEFLIYFQGTGAADDSGLPNDRFFAVRPEGSVSTLKIQRTERGDSAVYLCASSPLATSVTYEQYFGPGTRLTVT.